The 10 T cell receptor beta chains reported below all come from one sample, sequenced in a study of T-cell reconstitution after alpha-beta-depleted transplantation in children. Using unique molecular identifiers, the investigators prepared the TCRbeta library. TCRdb fed the PCR reads into MiXCR, producing one record per CDR3 protein. Of hundreds of thousands of distinct CDR3 sequences in the sample, about a sixth are singletons; the top ten hold just under 45%. Here the sequenced sample was PBMCs, mostly from graft donor cells, taken 360 days after TCRalphabeta/CD19-depleted stem cell transplant. The receptors originated from a male patient aged 2 to 9 who had a stem cell transplant for acute lymphoblastic leukemia, so the T cells may come from the graft donor.

This clonotype showed up just a few times. This chain uses TRBV10-3 with TRBJ2-6; TRBD1 or TRBD2 may be the D gene (6 bases each). The CDR3 runs 15 residues. Germline CDR1 is ENHRY and CDR2 is SYGVKD. V was trimmed by 11 bases and J by 4 bases, leaving 18 bases between them. This chain's CDR3 is CAAGTNTAGANVLTF. The DNA of the CDR3 is TGTGCCGCGGGGACAAACACAGCCGGGGCCAACGTCCTGACTTTC.

This clonotype was counted between two and nine times. The genes are TRBV4-2 and TRBJ2-2, with D tentatively TRBD1 or TRBD2 (5 bases each). Germline V CDR1 and CDR2: LGHNA, YNFKEQ. The CDR3 spans 15 residues. V was pared by 0 bases and J by 6 bases, with 11 bases between. CDR3 region: CASSQEGLAAGELFF. Written as DNA, the CDR3 is TGTGCCAGCAGCCAAGAGGGGCTAGCCGCCGGGGAGCTGTTTTTT.

The CDR3 region has the DNA TGTGCCAGCAACAGGCTCGGACTACCCTACAATGAGCAGTTCTTC. As protein: CASNRLGLPYNEQFF. This chain uses TRBV6-1 with TRBJ2-1, with D maybe TRBD2 (6 bases). CDR3 size: 15 residues. Per the germline V gene, CDR1 is MNHNS and CDR2 is SASEGT. The V gene lost 7 bases and the J gene lost 2 bases, with 15 bases spanning the gap.

The V call is TRBV20-1, the J call TRBJ1-6; the match to TRBD1 covers 9 bases. The CDR3 has 15 amino acids. The germline gives CDR1 DFQATT, CDR2 SNEGSKA (reference sequence). Germline trimming cut 6 bases from V and 8 bases from J; bases unmatched to any gene: 11. Written as DNA, the CDR3 is TGCAGTGCCACCGTGACGGGACAGGGCGATTCACCCCTCCACTTT. Translation gives CSATVTGQGDSPLHF.

This chain joins TRBV14 and TRBJ1-1; 7 nucleotides line up with TRBD1. CDR1 is SGHDN, CDR2 FVKESK, per germline. The J segment lost 1 base and the V segment lost 0 bases, leaving 11 bases of the junction unmatched. This CDR3 has 18 residues. CDR3 coding DNA: TGTGCCAGCAGCCAAGATAAGGAAGGGGGCTTGTGGAACACTGAAGCTTTCTTT. It specifies CASSQDKEGGLWNTEAFF. Drawing the rest from reference TRBV14 and TRBJ1-1, the complete variable domain is EAGVTQFPSHSVIEKGQTVTLRCDPISGHDNLYWYRRVMGKEIKFLLHFVKESKQDESGMPNNRFLAERTGGTYSTLKVQPAELEDSGVYFCASSQDKEGGLWNTEAFFGQGTRLTVV.

The sample holds a few counts of this clonotype. The V gene is TRBV24-1, the J gene TRBJ2-7, with 7 bases fitting TRBD1. Germline trimming cut 3 bases from V and 5 bases from J; bases unmatched to any gene: 9. The CDR3 spans 15 residues. The germline gives CDR1 KGHDR, CDR2 SFDVKD. The CDR3: CATSDAGGLVHEQYF. In DNA form, the CDR3 reads TGTGCCACCAGTGATGCAGGGGGATTAGTCCACGAGCAGTACTTC.

The chain carries TRBV27 and TRBJ1-1; 7 positions agree with TRBD1. The CDR3 spans 15 residues. Germline V lookup: CDR1 MNHEY, CDR2 SMNVEV (reference sequence). Losses at the gene ends were 5 bases for V and 3 bases for J; bases not matched to a gene: 9. The CDR3 here is CASSPWRGQDTEAFF. The CDR3 DNA sequence: TGTGCCAGCAGTCCTTGGAGGGGGCAGGACACTGAAGCTTTCTTT.

This clonotype was recorded a few times. V gene TRBV20-1 combines with J gene TRBJ2-3; 7 bases align to TRBD1. V lost 3 bases and J lost 6; bases outside the gene matches: 9. The length of the CDR3 is 14 residues. Looked up from germline, CDR1 is DFQATT and CDR2 is SNEGSKA (reference sequence). Here the CDR3 reads CSASPATGSDTQYF. In nucleotides, the CDR3 is TGCAGTGCTAGCCCCGCGACAGGGTCCGATACGCAGTATTTT.

The rearrangement uses TRBV2 and TRBJ1-4; D not certain. The germline V gene encodes CDR1 SNHLY and CDR2 FYNNEI. The CDR3 has 14 residues. V dropped 3 bases and J dropped 10 bases, with 15 bases sitting between them. CDR3 coding DNA: TGTGCCAGCAGTGATGGGCACGGGGAGGGAAAACTGTTTTTT. It translates to CASSDGHGEGKLFF.

CDR3 bases: TGTGCCAGCAGCCTAAGGGGTGGAGGAGGTCGAAACATTCAGTACTTC. Translating gives CASSLRGGGGRNIQYF. This rearrangement joins TRBV27 to TRBJ2-4; either TRBD1 or TRBD2 may fit D (5 bases each). CDR3 size: 16 residues. V was pared by 6 bases and J by 6 bases, with 21 bases between. Germline CDR1 is MNHEY and CDR2 is SMNVEV (reference sequence).